This is a list of T cell receptor beta chains from one sample in a study of shared clonotypes between healthy human individuals. The data were produced by immunoSEQ multiplex PCR, yet TCRdb's version contains in-frame clones alone and is incomplete. The data contain fewer than 650,000 clones, around three quarters of them seen just once; the ten biggest clones take up approximately 12%. Sequencing was done on a sample of PBMCs. Every receptor here comes from a woman in her thirties or forties in good health. Some clones in this sample may be carry-over from other donors' samples. Each CDR3 is given without its conserved first and last residue. The size field is filled for only some rows; it gives once, few, many or a size class.

>NA|TRBJ2-1|TRBV2
ASSVSRSYNEQF
>NA|TRBJ2-3|TRBV4-2
ASSQTGGISTDTQY
>NA|TRBJ2-1|TRBV7-9
ASSPRTDQQF
>NA|TRBJ2-2|TRBV10-3
AIRNTGTGLAGELF
>NA|TRBJ1-5|TRBV7-2
ASSLARGQSNQPQH
>NA|TRBJ2-6|TRBV6-1
ASNDPPDSGANVLT
>NA|TRBJ1-1|TRBV28
ASSEDRFNTEAF
>once|TRBJ1-2|TRBV10-3
AISESTGGGHGYT
>NA|TRBJ2-7|TRBV12-2
ASRLARAVLSSYEQY
>NA|TRBJ2-7|TRBV6-5
ASSKYKDNYEQY
>NA|TRBJ1-4|TRBV2
ASRPGTATNEKLF
>NA|TRBJ1-4|TRBV5-1
ASSLGQGASNEKLF
>NA|TRBJ2-7|TRBV4-1
ASSQESSSGRIHEQY
>few|TRBJ2-1|TRBV11-2
ASSSILARNYNEQF
>once|TRBJ2-2|TRBV11-3
ASSHNSGSGELF
>NA|TRBJ1-1|TRBV19
ASSADRGRTEAF
>NA|TRBJ2-6|TRBV5-1
ASSLGVHSSDSGANVLT
>few|TRBJ1-2|TRBV28
ASSFVQGQDYGYT
>NA|TRBJ2-1|TRBV2
ASSVVGPSYNEQF
>NA|TRBJ2-5|TRBV18
ASSPDSQETQY
>NA|TRBJ2-3|TRBV30
AWSGGQGDTQY
>NA|TRBJ2-2|TRBV4-3
ASSQATWGSGRFGELF
>NA|TRBJ1-4|TRBV4-3
ASSLGGRGDEKLF
>NA|TRBJ2-1|TRBV7-9
ASSLQGVSYNEQF
>NA|TRBJ2-7|TRBV30
AYRQAYEQY
>NA|TRBJ2-1|TRBV12-2
ASRFEREGYNEQF
>once|TRBJ2-5|TRBV7-9
ASSSKQGSWETQY
>NA|TRBJ2-2|TRBV28
ASSPIGTSTGELF